The 8 T cell receptor beta chains given below trace back to one sample, sequenced in a study of blood T cell repertoires in COVID-19. The method was immunoSEQ multiplex PCR; TCRdb's version includes in-frame clones alone and lacks a portion of them. The sample records over 200,000 clones, 88% being singletons. Sequenced: peripheral blood. These receptors all stem from a woman aged 55-75 years with acute or convalescent COVID-19.

The DNA for the CDR3 is TGTGCCAGCAGCTCATCAGGGTCAGGAAACACCATATATTTT. Translating it yields CASSSSGSGNTIYF. The J gene is TRBJ1-3, the V gene TRBV7-9; D possibly corresponds to TRBD1 (5 bases). CDR1 and CDR2 (germline): SEHNR, FQNEAQ (reference sequence). V was pared by 4 bases and J by 4 bases, with 11 bases between. This CDR3 has 14 residues.

V gene TRBV6-2 or TRBV6-3 combines with J gene TRBJ1-3, with a possible D match to TRBD1 (5 bases). V was pared by 4 bases and J by 2 bases, with 18 bases between. The length of the CDR3 is 17 residues. Germline V gene sequence: CDR1 MNHEY, CDR2 SVGEGT. CDR3 sequence: CASSSRPTDWPGNTIYF. The CDR3 region has the DNA TGTGCCAGCAGTTCTCGGCCGACAGATTGGCCTGGAAACACCATATATTTT.

This chain links TRBV10-1 with TRBJ2-1; 10 nucleotides line up with TRBD1. After removal of 6 bases from V and 7 bases from J, the junction contained 6 bases not matched to a gene. CDR1 and CDR2 (germline): WNHNN, SYGVQD (reference sequence). The CDR3 sequence is 14 residues long. The CDR3 protein is CASRPGTGVNEQFF. The CDR3 DNA follows: TGCGCCAGCAGGCCTGGGACAGGGGTAAATGAGCAGTTCTTC.

The chain carries TRBV9 and TRBJ1-2; D remains unclear. The CDR3 is 13 amino acids. Germline CDR1 is SGDLS and CDR2 is YYNGEE. V shed 4 bases and J shed 7 bases, with 14 bases lying between them. The CDR3 reads CASSPTEGSGYTF. CDR3 in DNA: TGTGCCAGCAGCCCCACCGAGGGCAGTGGCTACACCTTC.

On this clone: Other DNA sequences from this sample encode an identical CDR3 as well. J is TRBJ1-6 and V is TRBV6-5; tentative D call: TRBD1 (5 bases). Germline CDR1 MNHEY, CDR2 SVGAGI. The CDR3 is 14 residues long. V lost 4 bases and J lost 10, with 14 bases in between. CDR3 loop: CASSSSRRDSPLHF. CDR3 sequence (DNA): TGTGCCAGCAGTTCCTCAAGGAGGGACTCACCCCTCCACTTT.

This clone has just a few counts. The chain joins TRBV12-5 to TRBJ2-5; D possibly corresponds to TRBD2 (5 bases). Trimming cost V 5 bases and J 5 bases, with 12 bases left between them. Per the germline V gene, CDR1 is LGHNT and CDR2 is FRNRAP. The CDR3 has 13 amino acids. The CDR3 region has the DNA TGTGCTAGTGGTCCCGGGATTGGGGAGACCCAGTACTTC. Translation: CASGPGIGETQYF.

CDR3 amino acids: CSATAVHEQYF. The CDR3 DNA reads as TGCAGTGCTACAGCGGTCCACGAGCAGTACTTC. The genes are TRBV20-1 and TRBJ2-7; D perhaps matches TRBD2 (5 bases). V lost 4 bases to trimming and J lost 5 bases, with 9 bases between them. The length of the CDR3 is 11 residues. The germline V gene encodes CDR1 DFQATT and CDR2 SNEGSKA (reference sequence).

This clone was counted between two and nine times. In DNA, the CDR3 is TGTGCCAGTACAGAGACATGGGGGCATGGCTACACCTTC. It specifies CASTETWGHGYTF. The chain joins TRBV19 to TRBJ1-2; D is possibly TRBD1 (6 bases). The germline gives CDR1 LNHDA, CDR2 SQIVND (reference sequence). The CDR3 runs 13 residues. The germline V and J ends were trimmed by 7 bases and 6 bases, with 15 bases remaining between them.